The 19 T cell receptor beta chains below all came from one sample that was sequenced in a study of cytomegalovirus exposure and HLA in healthy donors. PCR was performed using 60 Vbeta and 13 Jbeta primers. The repertoire was sequenced with immunoSEQ multiplex PCR; TCRdb's copy has only in-frame clones and lacks some. The sample includes roughly 100,000 clones, approximately 80% of them seen just once. Sample: PBMCs. These receptor sequences come from a male donor in good health and CMV-seronegative.

This chain links TRBV15 with TRBJ1-5; D might be TRBD1 (6 bases). V was cut by 0 bases and J by 11 bases, with 8 bases left in between. Per the germline V gene, CDR1 is LNHNV and CDR2 is YYDKDF (reference sequence). This CDR3 has 12 residues. CDR3 protein: CATSRERQAQHF. For the CDR3, the DNA is TGTGCCACCAGCAGAGAGAGACAGGCCCAGCATTTT.

This chain links TRBV18 with TRBJ2-1, with TRBD2 matching 8 bases. The ends lost 2 bases at V and 3 bases at J; junction bases unmatched: 3. Germline lookup yields CDR1 KGHSH and CDR2 LQKENI. The CDR3 has 15 amino acids. The CDR3 DNA sequence: TGTGCCAGCTCACCAAGCAGCGGGAGCTACAATGAGCAGTTCTTC. This translates into CASSPSSGSYNEQFF.

The V call is TRBV28, the J call TRBJ2-3; a possible D gene is TRBD1 (5 bases). V gave up 3 bases and J gave up 2 bases, with 21 bases separating them. The germline CDR1 and CDR2 sequences are MDHEN and SYDVKM. The CDR3 has 18 amino acids. CDR3 nucleotide sequence: TGTGCCAGCAGTTTCTCCCTCAGCCGGACAACCGCCACAGATACGCAGTATTTT. This translates into CASSFSLSRTTATDTQYF.

V and J are TRBV27 and TRBJ2-7, with 9 bases lining up with TRBD2. J lost 4 bases, V lost 2 bases, and 3 bases had no gene match. This CDR3 is 14 amino acids long. The germline gives CDR1 MNHEY, CDR2 SMNVEV (reference sequence). The CDR3 coding sequence is TGTGCCAGCAGTTTAGGGACTAGCAGGTACGAGCAGTACTTC. Amino acid sequence: CASSLGTSRYEQYF.

V gene TRBV6-6 combines with J gene TRBJ1-5, with D perhaps matching TRBD1 (6 bases). Germline V lookup: CDR1 MNHNY, CDR2 SVGAGI (reference sequence). V was pared by 0 bases and J by 3 bases, with 9 bases between. This CDR3 region has 15 residues. The CDR3 coding sequence is TGTGCCAGCAGTTACTCAGGGGGTAACAATCAGCCCCAGCATTTT. It encodes CASSYSGGNNQPQHF.

This clone was seen once. This chain connects TRBV5-1 to TRBJ2-7; TRBD1 might be the D (7 bases). The length of the CDR3 is 14 residues. The V and J ends lost 4 bases and 7 bases respectively, with 18 bases between them. Germline CDR1 SGHRS, CDR2 YFSETQ. CDR3 loop: CASSLTRGVREQYF. The DNA for the CDR3 is TGCGCCAGCAGCCTAACCAGGGGGGTTCGGGAGCAGTACTTC. The complete variable domain, with remaining parts taken from reference TRBV5-1 and TRBJ2-7, reads KAGVTQTPRYLIKTRGQQVTLSCSPISGHRSVSWYQQTPGQGLQFLFEYFSETQRNKGNFPGRFSGRQFSNSRSEMNVSTLELGDSALYLCASSLTRGVREQYFGPGTRLTVT.

The J gene is TRBJ1-2, the V gene TRBV28, with TRBD1 as a possible D gene (5 bases). CDR1 and CDR2 (germline): MDHEN, SYDVKM. Between the trimmed V and J ends, which lost 6 bases and 8 bases, there was a span of 13 bases. The CDR3 covers 12 residues. The CDR3 DNA is TGTGCCAGCAGCTCCGGACAAAGCGGCTACACCTTC. Protein: CASSSGQSGYTF.

The genes are TRBV30 and TRBJ1-1; D possibly corresponds to TRBD1 (5 bases). Germline V lookup: CDR1 GTSNPN, CDR2 SVGIG (reference sequence). V was cut by 3 bases and J by 1 base, with 9 bases left in between. This CDR3 spans 13 amino acids. This chain's CDR3 is CAWREGRNTEAFF. In DNA form, the CDR3 reads TGTGCCTGGAGGGAGGGGAGGAACACTGAAGCTTTCTTT.

The CDR3 here is CASSPGGILAKNIQYF. In DNA form, the CDR3 reads TGTGCCAGCTCACCAGGGGGGATCCTAGCCAAAAACATTCAGTACTTC. V is TRBV18 and J is TRBJ2-4; D perhaps matches TRBD2 (6 bases). The CDR3 contains 16 residues. The ends were cut back, 2 bases at V and 0 bases at J, with 11 bases in the middle. Germline V gives CDR1 KGHSH, CDR2 LQKENI.

The chain uses TRBV5-4 and TRBJ2-7; 7 bases are shared with TRBD2. The ends lost 4 bases at V and 2 bases at J; junction bases unmatched: 6. The CDR3 covers 14 residues. CDR1 SGHNT and CDR2 YYREEE come from the germline V gene (reference sequence). The CDR3: CASSQQLAPYEQYF. The CDR3 bases are TGTGCCAGCAGCCAGCAACTAGCGCCCTACGAGCAGTACTTC.

This clone has a single count. The chain recombines TRBV7-2 with TRBJ2-2; D gene unclear. The CDR3 length is 16 residues. Trimming stripped 7 bases from V and 5 bases from J, with 20 bases between. CDR1 and CDR2 (germline): SGHTA, FQGNSA. Here the CDR3 DNA reads TGTGCCAGCACGTCCCTTATAGCTGCCGGTACCGGGGAGCTGTTTTTT. Protein product: CASTSLIAAGTGELFF.

The chain carries TRBV5-1 and TRBJ2-7, with 8 bases matching TRBD2. Germline CDR1 SGHRS, CDR2 YFSETQ. The CDR3 sequence is 16 residues long. With 4 bases clipped from V and 0 bases from J, the junction kept 9 bases outside the gene matches. The CDR3 loop reads CASSTRSGAASYEQYF. The CDR3 DNA reads TGCGCCAGCAGCACACGTAGCGGGGCTGCCTCCTACGAGCAGTACTTC.

This clone was observed a handful of times. J is TRBJ2-7 and V is TRBV6-5; 7 bases fit TRBD1. Per the germline V gene, CDR1 is MNHEY and CDR2 is SVGAGI. The CDR3 spans 12 residues. V lost 4 bases and J lost 5; bases outside the gene matches: 2. Here the CDR3 DNA reads TGTGCCAGCAGTTTACAGGGGAACGAGCAGTACTTC. Translated: CASSLQGNEQYF.

The chain links TRBV19 to TRBJ1-1; 7 nucleotides line up with TRBD1. Germline V gives CDR1 LNHDA, CDR2 SQIVND (reference sequence). The CDR3 has 14 amino acids. With V trimmed by 5 bases and J by 3 bases, 6 bases remained unmatched. The CDR3 loop is CASSSIDRDTEAFF. In DNA form, the CDR3 reads TGTGCCAGTAGTTCGATTGACAGGGACACTGAAGCTTTCTTT.

V is TRBV28 and J is TRBJ2-7, with 10 bases fitting TRBD2. Unmatched junction bases numbered 11, after V lost 5 bases and J lost 4 bases. From germline, CDR1 is MDHEN and CDR2 SYDVKM. The CDR3 is 16 amino acids. Written as DNA, the CDR3 is TGTGCCAGCAGTCCCTTTCTAGCGGGAGTCGGGTACGAGCAGTACTTC. Its protein is CASSPFLAGVGYEQYF.

For the CDR3, the DNA is TGTGCCAGCAGCGTTTACAGGGACTATAATTCACCCCTCCACTTT. Its translation: CASSVYRDYNSPLHF. The rearrangement joins TRBV9 to TRBJ1-6, with a tentative D call TRBD1 (6 bases). V lost 2 bases, J lost 3 bases, and 9 bases lay in between. Per germline, CDR1 SGDLS and CDR2 YYNGEE. This CDR3 is built from 15 residues.

Only a few counts were recorded for this clone. The rearrangement links TRBV6-1 to TRBJ2-5; D uncertain. Germline CDR1 and CDR2: MNHNS and SASEGT. This CDR3 has 13 amino acids. V was pared by 4 bases and J by 1 base, with 7 bases between. The CDR3 region has the DNA TGTGCCAGCAGTGTCGACACCCAAGAGACCCAGTACTTC. It is translated as CASSVDTQETQYF.

This clone has more than one count but fewer than ten. The rearrangement uses TRBV7-2 and TRBJ2-7; 10 positions match TRBD2. Unmatched junction bases numbered 4, after V lost 1 base and J lost 4 bases. Germline CDR1 SGHTA, CDR2 FQGNSA. The CDR3 is 15 amino acids. The chain's CDR3 is CASSLGSSGRYEQYF. The CDR3 DNA is TGTGCCAGCAGCTTAGGCTCTAGCGGGAGATACGAGCAGTACTTC.

This clone was detected once. The chain links TRBV19 to TRBJ2-5; 13 bases match TRBD2. This CDR3 region has 17 residues. V was clipped by 5 bases and J by 5 bases; unmatched bases: 11. In germline, CDR1 is LNHDA, CDR2 SQIVND (reference sequence). This CDR3 is CASSATQGLAGEETQYF. The DNA for the CDR3 is TGTGCCAGTAGTGCAACCCAAGGACTAGCGGGAGAGGAGACCCAGTACTTC.